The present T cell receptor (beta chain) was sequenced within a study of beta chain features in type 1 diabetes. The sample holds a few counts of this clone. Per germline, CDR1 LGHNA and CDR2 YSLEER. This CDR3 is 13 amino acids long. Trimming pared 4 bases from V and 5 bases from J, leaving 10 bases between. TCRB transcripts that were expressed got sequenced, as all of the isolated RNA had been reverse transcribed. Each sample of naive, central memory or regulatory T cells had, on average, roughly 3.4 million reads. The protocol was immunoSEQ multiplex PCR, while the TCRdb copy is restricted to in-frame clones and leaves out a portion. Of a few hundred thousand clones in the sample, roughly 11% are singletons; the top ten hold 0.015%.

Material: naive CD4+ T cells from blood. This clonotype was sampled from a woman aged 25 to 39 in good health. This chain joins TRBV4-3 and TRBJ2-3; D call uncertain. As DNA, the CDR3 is TGCGCCAGCAGCCGAGCTCTTGGAGATACGCAGTATTTT. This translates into CASSRALGDTQYF.